The 28 T cell receptor beta chains in this list originate from one sample, sequenced in a study of cytomegalovirus exposure and HLA in healthy donors (dated by TCRdb to the late 2010s). The library was obtained by the immunoSEQ multiplex PCR assay. A mixture of 60 forward primers for TCR Vbeta segments and 13 reverse primers for TCR Jbeta segments was used in the multiplex PCR. TCRdb re-hosts the immuneACCESS table, in-frame sequences only. Its copies lack some clones; in the studies checked, an unresolved V gene accounts for under half of them, and the cause for the rest is not known. In all, the sample holds hundreds of thousands of clones, and 75% of those were seen once. The ten largest clonotypes hold 1.5% to 2% of the sample. The sequencing sample was made of PBMCs. The receptors shown here come from a woman aged 25 to 39 in good health and CMV-seronegative.

For the CDR3, the DNA is TGTGCCAGCAGCTTATACTCCCGTAGCAATCAGCCCCAGCATTTT. It yields the protein CASSLYSRSNQPQHF. The chain combines TRBV11-2 with TRBJ1-5; D remains unclear. V dropped 2 bases and J dropped 0 bases, with 8 bases sitting between them. Per germline, CDR1 SGHAT and CDR2 FQNNGV. This CDR3 is 15 amino acids long.

CDR3 loop: CASSQVAQGSGSADTQYF. The CDR3 DNA reads as TGCGCCAGCAGCCAAGTAGCTCAGGGTAGCGGGAGTGCAGATACGCAGTATTTT. The rearrangement links TRBV4-1 to TRBJ2-3; 9 bases align to TRBD2. CDR3 size: 18 residues. The V gene's germline CDR1 is MGHRA and CDR2 YSYEKL. V dropped 1 base and J dropped 4; count of bases not matched to a gene: 12.

The V and J genes are TRBV7-9 and TRBJ1-1; the match to TRBD1 covers 10 bases. Looked up from germline, CDR1 is SEHNR and CDR2 is FQNEAQ (reference sequence). The V segment lost 11 bases and the J segment 4 bases; nucleotides outside the gene matches: 7. This CDR3 comprises 13 residues. Here the CDR3 reads CAGRQGAFTEAFF. CDR3 in DNA: TGTGCCGGGAGACAGGGGGCGTTCACTGAAGCTTTCTTT.

CDR3 region: CASSFGGRLNTEAFF. CDR3 DNA: TGTGCCAGTAGTTTCGGAGGACGGCTGAACACTGAAGCTTTCTTT. The genes are TRBV19 and TRBJ1-1; no clear D. The CDR3 extends over 15 amino acids. Germline-derived CDR1 and CDR2 are LNHDA and SQIVND (reference sequence). Deletions cut 5 bases from V and 0 bases from J, with 13 bases between.

The rearrangement uses TRBV6-6 and TRBJ2-7, with a possible D match to TRBD2 (7 bases). The CDR3 contains 13 residues. Trimming pared 8 bases from V and 5 bases from J, leaving 16 bases between. The V gene's germline CDR1 is MNHNY and CDR2 SVGAGI (reference sequence). The CDR3 is CASGGGPRDEQYF. CDR3 DNA: TGTGCCAGCGGGGGGGGGCCCCGGGACGAGCAGTACTTC.

This CDR3 is CASSQDPAGQRNTIYF. The CDR3 DNA sequence: TGTGCCAGCAGCCAAGATCCCGCGGGACAGAGAAACACCATATATTTT. The chain joins TRBV4-2 to TRBJ1-3, with TRBD1 identical over 7 bases. The CDR3 contains 16 residues. After removal of 0 bases from V and 5 bases from J, the junction contained 7 bases not matched to a gene. Germline-derived CDR1 and CDR2 are LGHNA and YNFKEQ.

This clone was recorded once. The chain has TRBV6-6 and TRBJ1-1; D ambiguous. V lost 4 bases and J 0 bases, leaving 9 bases between the germline ends. Germline V gives CDR1 MNHNY, CDR2 SVGAGI (reference sequence). This CDR3 contains 14 residues. CDR3 amino acids: CASSWRRMNTEAFF. For the CDR3, the DNA is TGTGCCAGCAGTTGGAGGAGGATGAACACTGAAGCTTTCTTT.

V usage is TRBV6-6 and J usage is TRBJ1-1; D perhaps matches TRBD1 (5 bases). The V gene's germline CDR1 is MNHNY and CDR2 SVGAGI (reference sequence). The CDR3 length is 15 residues. Trimming left V 6 bases short and J 1 base short, with 15 bases between. In DNA, the CDR3 is TGTGCCAGCAGACCCCTCCCGACAGCGAACACTGAAGCTTTCTTT. As protein: CASRPLPTANTEAFF.

About this clone itself: An end of the junction differs from the germline gene, which may be a read error. The rearrangement links TRBV7-9 to TRBJ2-3; weak D call: TRBD2 (7 bases). The CDR3 covers 15 residues. Germline CDR1 is SEHNR and CDR2 is FQNEAQ (reference sequence). The CDR3 DNA is TGTTCCAGCAGCTTATTAGGGGGGGTCACAGATACGCAGTATTTT. Translation: CSSSLLGGVTDTQYF.

The gene calls are TRBV2 and TRBJ1-1; a possible D gene is TRBD1 (6 bases). Germline V gives CDR1 SNHLY, CDR2 FYNNEI. The V gene lost 6 bases and the J gene lost 1 base, with 15 bases spanning the gap. The CDR3 length is 15 residues. CDR3 sequence: CASRRRQDSNTEAFF. CDR3 coding DNA: TGTGCCAGCAGACGTCGACAGGACTCGAACACTGAAGCTTTCTTT.

This clone occurred a few times. V and J are TRBV15 and TRBJ1-1; 7 nucleotides match TRBD1. The junction had 6 bases not matched to a gene; V was cut back by 5 bases and J by 3 bases. CDR1 is LNHNV and CDR2 is YYDKDF in the germline V gene (reference sequence). CDR3 length: 14 amino acids. CDR3 in amino acids: CATSRNRGHTEAFF. In DNA form, the CDR3 reads TGTGCCACCAGCCGTAACAGGGGCCACACTGAAGCTTTCTTT.

This chain connects TRBV7-9 to TRBJ2-1, with TRBD2 matching 7 bases. This CDR3 comprises 12 residues. The germline CDR1 and CDR2 sequences are SEHNR and FQNEAQ (reference sequence). V was clipped by 10 bases and J by 14 bases; unmatched bases: 14. For the CDR3, the DNA is TGTGCCACATCAAGGGAAAGTCGGGGGGAGTTCTTC. This gives the protein CATSRESRGEFF.

This chain joins TRBV14 and TRBJ1-6, with TRBD1 matching over 9 bases. The CDR3 consists of 15 residues. The germline V gene encodes CDR1 SGHDN and CDR2 FVKESK. Trimming cost V 0 bases and J 8 bases; bases outside gene matches: 2. This chain's CDR3 is CASSQEGTGYSPLHF. The CDR3 nucleotides read TGTGCCAGCAGCCAAGAGGGGACAGGGTATTCACCCCTCCACTTT.

The gene calls are TRBV5-1 and TRBJ2-3; 7 nucleotides line up with TRBD2. The junction had 11 bases not matched to a gene; V was cut back by 4 bases and J by 3 bases. Germline V gives CDR1 SGHRS, CDR2 YFSETQ. The CDR3 sequence is 16 residues long. CDR3 coding DNA: TGCGCCAGCAGCCCTTTAGCGGGTTTGGGGACAGATACGCAGTATTTT. The encoded protein is CASSPLAGLGTDTQYF.

The J gene is TRBJ1-3, the V gene TRBV5-1; 7 positions match TRBD1. V was clipped by 4 bases and J by 0 bases; unmatched bases: 7. The CDR3 is 16 residues long. Looked up from germline, CDR1 is SGHRS and CDR2 is YFSETQ. The CDR3 is CASSLRTGVSGNTIYF. The CDR3 DNA reads as TGCGCCAGCAGCCTAAGGACAGGAGTCTCTGGAAACACCATATATTTT.

The chain couples TRBV5-5 to TRBJ1-5; no clear D. Deletions cut 4 bases from V and 4 bases from J, with 21 bases between. Germline CDR1 reads SGHKS; CDR2 reads YYEKEE (reference sequence). The CDR3 length is 17 residues. The chain's CDR3 is CASSLYSSDRPNQPQHF. The CDR3 DNA is TGTGCCAGCAGCCTGTACAGCTCAGACCGCCCTAATCAGCCCCAGCATTTT.

Here the CDR3 DNA reads TGTGCCAGCAGTGAAGCGTGGTATCGGAGGAGGAACACTGAAGCTTTCTTT. Translation gives CASSEAWYRRRNTEAFF. The chain joins TRBV6-1 to TRBJ1-1; D not resolved. V lost 0 bases and J 1 base, leaving 15 bases between the germline ends. The CDR3 loop spans 17 amino acids. Germline CDR1 reads MNHNS; CDR2 reads SASEGT.

V usage is TRBV27 and J usage is TRBJ2-3, with D maybe TRBD1 (6 bases). This CDR3 spans 15 amino acids. Per germline, CDR1 MNHEY and CDR2 SMNVEV (reference sequence). V was trimmed by 4 bases and J by 0 bases, leaving 11 bases between them. The CDR3 region is CASSSEGVSTDTQYF. The CDR3 bases are TGTGCCAGCAGTTCAGAGGGGGTTAGCACAGATACGCAGTATTTT.

The chain recombines TRBV14 with TRBJ2-1, with D unclear. The CDR3 extends over 13 amino acids. V was pared by 6 bases and J by 3 bases, with 9 bases between. Germline V gene lookup returns CDR1 SGHDN and CDR2 FVKESK. The DNA of the CDR3 is TGTGCCAGCAGAAATGACATCTACAATGAGCAGTTCTTC. Its protein is CASRNDIYNEQFF.

This chain connects TRBV6-1 to TRBJ2-2, with 7 nucleotides matching TRBD2. The CDR3 contains 13 residues. The V gene's germline CDR1 is MNHNS and CDR2 SASEGT. J was trimmed by 7 bases and V by 8 bases; bases with no gene match: 7. For the CDR3, the DNA is TGTGCCAGCGCGGGGGAGTTCGACGGGGAGCTGTTTTTT. It is translated as CASAGEFDGELFF.

The chain is built from TRBV18 and TRBJ2-7, with D perhaps TRBD1 (5 bases). Looked up from germline, CDR1 is KGHSH and CDR2 is LQKENI. The ends were cut back, 4 bases at V and 1 base at J, with 8 bases in the middle. The CDR3 runs 13 residues. This CDR3 is CASSQGRSYEQYF. As DNA, the CDR3 is TGTGCCAGCTCACAGGGGCGTTCCTACGAGCAGTACTTC.

The chain recombines TRBV25-1 with TRBJ1-4; D is undetermined. CDR1 MGHDK and CDR2 SYGVNS come from the germline V gene. Trimming shortened V by 6 bases and J by 4 bases, and 9 bases separated the two germline ends. The CDR3 has 13 residues. The chain's CDR3 is CASRTDFNEKLFF. Here the CDR3 DNA reads TGTGCCAGCAGGACGGACTTTAATGAAAAACTGTTTTTT.

As to this clone: At one boundary the junction diverges from the germline segment, which might be a read error. The genes are TRBV2 and TRBJ1-2; no definite D call. The germline CDR1 and CDR2 sequences are SNHLY and FYNNEI. The CDR3 contains 10 residues. The CDR3 DNA is TGTGCCAGCAGTGAATGGAGGGCGGACTGG. Protein: CASSEWRADW.

The J gene is TRBJ2-7, the V gene TRBV5-1; 9 bases match TRBD1. The V gene end was trimmed by 4 bases and the J gene end by 2 bases; junction bases not matched to a gene: 13. Germline V CDR1 and CDR2: SGHRS, YFSETQ. The CDR3 sequence is 17 residues long. In DNA form, the CDR3 reads TGCGCCAGCAGCCCAATTCTCCCGGGACAGGGAACCTACGAGCAGTACTTC. Protein: CASSPILPGQGTYEQYF.

This chain connects TRBV18 to TRBJ2-7, with 9 bases matching TRBD1. The CDR3 is made up of 15 amino acids. From germline, CDR1 is KGHSH and CDR2 LQKENI. The V segment lost 4 bases and the J segment 3 bases; nucleotides outside the gene matches: 7. The CDR3 DNA reads as TGTGCCAGCTCACAAGGGGGGACAGGGCACTACGAGCAGTACTTC. Protein sequence: CASSQGGTGHYEQYF.

The rearrangement uses TRBV9 and TRBJ2-2, with D perhaps TRBD1 (5 bases). V was trimmed by 4 bases and J by 2 bases, leaving 9 bases between them. The CDR3 runs 14 residues. Germline assignment: CDR1 SGDLS and CDR2 YYNGEE. The CDR3 region has the DNA TGTGCCAGCAGCCCCCAGGGTAACACCGGGGAGCTGTTTTTT. It specifies CASSPQGNTGELFF.

This sequence joins TRBV7-2 and TRBJ2-7; 8 bases agree with TRBD1. Germline assignment: CDR1 SGHTA and CDR2 FQGNSA. The CDR3 is 14 amino acids. V dropped 2 bases and J dropped 12; count of bases not matched to a gene: 12. CDR3 sequence reads: CASSLSPGQGSSYF. In DNA, the CDR3 is TGTGCCAGCAGCTTATCCCCAGGACAGGGTTCTTCGTACTTC.

In this sample, this clone turned up a few times. The rearrangement joins TRBV15 to TRBJ1-1; 7 bases align to TRBD1. This CDR3 is built from 13 residues. Germline assignment: CDR1 LNHNV and CDR2 YYDKDF (reference sequence). The V and J ends lost 4 bases and 4 bases, in that order; junction bases with no gene match: 3. CDR3 in DNA: TGTGCCACCAGCAATTCAGGGGGCACTGAAGCTTTCTTT. It is translated as CATSNSGGTEAFF. Full variable domain (missing parts from reference TRBV15 and TRBJ1-1): DAMVIQNPRYQVTQFGKPVTLSCSQTLNHNVMYWYQQKSSQAPKLLFHYYDKDFNNEADTPDNFQSRRPNTSFCFLDIRSPGLGDTAMYLCATSNSGGTEAFFGQGTRLTVV.